The clone carrying this T cell receptor beta chain turned up a few times. CDR3 length: 17 amino acids. With V trimmed by 2 bases and J by 0 bases, 8 bases remained unmatched. From germline, CDR1 is LNHNV and CDR2 YYDKDF (reference sequence). The data are from a study of T cells after yellow fever vaccination. TCRdb ran MiXCR on the 5' RACE reads and lists one entry per CDR3 protein. This sample has 250,000 to 400,000 distinct CDR3 sequences, with 3.5% to 5% found just once. The chain is built from TRBV15 and TRBJ2-3; 7 nucleotides agree with TRBD1. The sequenced sample was PBMCs, obtained 15 days after the yellow fever booster vaccination. This clonotype was obtained from a man aged 18 to 29 who received the YFV17D yellow fever vaccine. Written as DNA, the CDR3 is TGTGCCACCAGCAGAACTTCGGGACAGTTAAGCACAGATACGCAGTATTTT. Translating it yields CATSRTSGQLSTDTQYF.